A selection of T cell receptor beta chains follows, all from one sample in a study of T-cell memory formation after mild COVID-19. MiXCR, run by TCRdb on the 5' RACE reads, gives a single entry per CDR3 protein. The sample comprises more than 7,000 distinct CDR3 sequences, approximately 33% of which are singletons, and approximately 50% rests with the top ten. Specimen: PBMCs or a T cell subset sorted from them (not recorded which). Receptors were obtained from an adult woman who had mild COVID-19 (a few samples of this study predate the infection). Cell type and time point are not known. CDR3s include the opening cysteine and the closing phenylalanine or tryptophan.

v_gene | CDR3aa
TRBV10-2 | CASSGALLVGELFF
TRBV15 | CATSILTTYNEQFF
TRBV20-1 | CSARQMGGSSYEQYF
TRBV7-2 | CASTEIALTVYGYTF
TRBV7-2 | CASSTRGEGLFREGYTF
TRBV7-9 | CASSQPGLANSDEQFF
TRBV15 | CATSREMTGTGETDTQYF
TRBV24-1 | CATSGGGSSTDTQYF
TRBV7-6 | CASSPQWAPYTYNEQFF
TRBV7-2 | CASSFFLAGGPRNEQFF
TRBV10-3 | CAIKGGANQETQYF
TRBV6-2/TRBV6-3 | CASSYSMDRHTDTQYF
TRBV7-2 | CASSLMGAGANVLTF
TRBV16 | CASSQASNQPQHF
TRBV15 | CATSRAGGLQYF
TRBV27 | CASRLAGADGELFF
TRBV12-3/TRBV12-4 | CASSPRGDAAGWRYNEQFF
TRBV7-2 | CASSFSGGAPDTQYF
TRBV11-3 | CASSLEPKAVYEQYF
TRBV4-3 | CASSQDRYGGASSYEQYF
TRBV10-3 | CAIGTALNQPQHF
TRBV5-1 | CASSLAVAGVDTQYF
TRBV7-9 | CASSSATAYKAFF
TRBV5-1 | CASSLDTGAGNTIYF
TRBV7-9 | CASSSTGGGAERLYGYTF
TRBV6-2/TRBV6-3 | CASSAPGLRVNEQFF
TRBV29-1 | CSTTGAGSTEAFF
TRBV7-3 | CASSSGTSGGAFKFF
TRBV6-6 | CASQGLNTGELFF
TRBV7-6 | CAEGANTGELFF
TRBV5-6 | CASSLGGDPSEAFF
TRBV20-1 | CSARDPPSGRGTDTQYF
TRBV20-1 | CSAEGETTGTQYF
TRBV11-2 | CASSSLAGEGNEQFF
TRBV10-3 | CAIRDGETQYF
TRBV2 | CASSVKEMNTEAFF
TRBV10-3 | CAISESSGQPHYGYTF
TRBV12-3/TRBV12-4 | CASSPRTPGSSTDTQYF
TRBV3-1 | CASSYFTQGPTTNYGYTF
TRBV4-1 | CASSRGQYQETQYF
TRBV10-3 | CAISASGGSLRTDTQYF
TRBV14 | CASSSGAQGPSTEAFF
TRBV7-9 | CASSPPRQGAPTDTQYF
TRBV27 | CASTILTGGPSSYNEQFF
TRBV14 | CASSQALDYEQYF
TRBV29-1 | CSVGRSQETQYF
TRBV7-2 | CASSLGTRAEDFF
TRBV7-3 | CASSLWGLAPNTGELFF
TRBV7-8 | CASGGQATQYF
TRBV19 | CASSWQGNQPQHF
TRBV7-7 | CASSRGGTDTQYF
TRBV3-1 | CASSPPGTGVTGELFF
TRBV3-1 | CASSTPRASAETQYF